This T cell receptor (beta chain) derives from a study of blood T cell repertoires in COVID-19. With 1 base removed from V and 7 bases from J, the gap between germline ends came to 11 bases. CDR1 and CDR2 (germline): SGHAT, FQNNGV. The CDR3 totals 15 residues. Recruitment covered 25 or so US areas and drew participants whose ages spanned about 18 to 95 years. Membership in each cohort depended on participant-reported clinical history. Study processing details: Nucleated cell number was recorded as an estimate derived from reference gene primer amplification. Clones were read by immunoSEQ multiplex PCR, and TCRdb kept only the in-frame ones, dropping some. For V, J and clone size, that table is used; D and trimming come from the DNA. This sample carries some 250,000 clones, about 90% of them seen once, and the ten largest clones take 0.95% to 1.5%.

The sequencing input was PBMCs or T cells enriched from blood (not recorded which). The origin of this receptor is a human donor in a cohort exposed to, infected with or recovered from COVID-19 (not recorded which). The donor label of this sample is uncertain. This chain uses TRBV11-2 with TRBJ1-6; D ambiguous. CDR3 coding DNA: TGTGCCAGCAGCTTAGTTGTCACCGAGAATTCACCCCTCCACTTT. It yields the protein CASSLVVTENSPLHF.